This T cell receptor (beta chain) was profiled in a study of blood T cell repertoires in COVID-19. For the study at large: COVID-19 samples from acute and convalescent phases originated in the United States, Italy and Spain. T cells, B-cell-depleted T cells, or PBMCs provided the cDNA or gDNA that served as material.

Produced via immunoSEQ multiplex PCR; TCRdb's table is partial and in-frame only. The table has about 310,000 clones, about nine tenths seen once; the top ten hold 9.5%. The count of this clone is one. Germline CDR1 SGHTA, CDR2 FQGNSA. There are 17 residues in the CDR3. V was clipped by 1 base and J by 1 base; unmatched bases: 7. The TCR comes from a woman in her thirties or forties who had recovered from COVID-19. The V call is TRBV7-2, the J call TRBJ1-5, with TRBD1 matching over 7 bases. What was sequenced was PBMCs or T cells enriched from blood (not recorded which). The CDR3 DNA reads TGTGCCAGCAGCTTAGTAGCGACAGGGTTAAGCAATCAGCCCCAGCATTTT. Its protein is CASSLVATGLSNQPQHF.